This T cell receptor (beta chain) came from a study of cytomegalovirus exposure and HLA in healthy donors. Trimming removed 6 bases from V and 4 bases from J, with 6 bases in between. There are 11 residues in the CDR3. CDR1 is SNHLY and CDR2 is FYNNEI in the germline V gene. A few counts support this clone. The target antigen is unknown. The PCR had 60 Vbeta and 13 Jbeta primers. The data were produced by immunoSEQ multiplex PCR, yet TCRdb's version contains in-frame clones alone and is incomplete. The sample records 200,000 to 250,000 clones, 70% to 85% being singletons. Study-wide results and limits: Most CMV-associated TCR beta chains appeared HLA-restricted in a later analysis. Per a later analysis, HLA-associated TCR beta chains showed more clonal expansion than other, equally common TCR beta chains.

V usage is TRBV2 and J usage is TRBJ2-5; D is uncertain. This TCR derives from a girl aged 2 to 9 in good health and CMV-seronegative. The sequenced sample was PBMCs. The DNA of the CDR3 is TGTGCCAGCAGCGTCGGAGAGACCCAGTACTTC. As protein: CASSVGETQYF.